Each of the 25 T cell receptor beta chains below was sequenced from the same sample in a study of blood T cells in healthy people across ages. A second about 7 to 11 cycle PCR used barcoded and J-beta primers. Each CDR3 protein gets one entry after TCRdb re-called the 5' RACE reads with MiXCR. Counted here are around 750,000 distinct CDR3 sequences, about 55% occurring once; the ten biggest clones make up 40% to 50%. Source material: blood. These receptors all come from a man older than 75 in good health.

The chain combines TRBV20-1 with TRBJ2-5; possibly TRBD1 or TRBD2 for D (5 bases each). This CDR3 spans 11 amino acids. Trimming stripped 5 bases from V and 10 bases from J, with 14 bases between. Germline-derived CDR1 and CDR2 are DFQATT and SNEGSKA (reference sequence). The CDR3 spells CSAGPEGIQYF. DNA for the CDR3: TGCAGTGCTGGACCTGAGGGGATCCAGTACTTC.

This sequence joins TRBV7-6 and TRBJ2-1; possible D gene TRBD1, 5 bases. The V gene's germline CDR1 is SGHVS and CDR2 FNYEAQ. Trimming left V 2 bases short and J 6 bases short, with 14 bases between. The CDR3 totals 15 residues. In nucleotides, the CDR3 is TGTGCCAGCAGCTTAAAACCCAATGGGGCCAATGAGCAGTTCTTC. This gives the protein CASSLKPNGANEQFF.

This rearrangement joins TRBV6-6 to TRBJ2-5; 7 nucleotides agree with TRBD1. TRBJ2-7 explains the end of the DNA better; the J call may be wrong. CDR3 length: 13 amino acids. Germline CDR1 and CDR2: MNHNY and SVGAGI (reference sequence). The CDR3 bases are TGTGCCAGCAGTGCAGACAGGGTCGGCGAGCAGTACTTC. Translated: CASSADRVGEQYF.

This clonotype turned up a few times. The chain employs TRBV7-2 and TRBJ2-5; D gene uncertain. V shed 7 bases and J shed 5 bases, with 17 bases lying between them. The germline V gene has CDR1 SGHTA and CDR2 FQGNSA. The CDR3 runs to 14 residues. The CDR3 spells CASKPAAFWETQYF. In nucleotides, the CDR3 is TGTGCCAGCAAACCGGCGGCGTTTTGGGAGACCCAGTACTTC.

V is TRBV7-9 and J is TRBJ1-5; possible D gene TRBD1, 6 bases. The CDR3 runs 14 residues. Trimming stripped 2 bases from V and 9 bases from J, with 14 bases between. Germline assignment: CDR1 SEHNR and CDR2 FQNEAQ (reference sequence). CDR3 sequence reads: CASSLNDPTGPQHF. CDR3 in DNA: TGTGCCAGCAGCTTAAATGACCCGACAGGGCCCCAGCATTTT.

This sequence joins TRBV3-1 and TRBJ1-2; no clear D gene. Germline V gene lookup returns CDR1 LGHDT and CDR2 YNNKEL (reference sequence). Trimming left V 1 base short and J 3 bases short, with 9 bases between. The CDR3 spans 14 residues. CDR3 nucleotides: TGTGCCAGCAGCCAAGGAGCCGGACACTATGGCTACACCTTC. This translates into CASSQGAGHYGYTF.

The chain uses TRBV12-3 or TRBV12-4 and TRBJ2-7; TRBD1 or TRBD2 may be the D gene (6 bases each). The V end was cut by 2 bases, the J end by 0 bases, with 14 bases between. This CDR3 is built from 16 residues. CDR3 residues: CASSLKGGESSYEQYF. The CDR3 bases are TGTGCCAGCAGTTTAAAGGGGGGCGAATCCTCCTACGAGCAGTACTTC.

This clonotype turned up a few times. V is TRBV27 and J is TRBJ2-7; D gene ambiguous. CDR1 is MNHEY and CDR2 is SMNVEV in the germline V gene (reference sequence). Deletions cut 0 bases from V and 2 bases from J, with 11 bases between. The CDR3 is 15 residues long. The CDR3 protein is CASSLSVGSPYEQYF. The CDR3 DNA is TGTGCCAGCAGTTTATCGGTAGGGTCGCCCTACGAGCAGTACTTC.

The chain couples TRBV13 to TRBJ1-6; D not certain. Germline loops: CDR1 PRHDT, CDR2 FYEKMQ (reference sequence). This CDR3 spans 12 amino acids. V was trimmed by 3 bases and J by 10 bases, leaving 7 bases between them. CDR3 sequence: CASSFRASPLHF. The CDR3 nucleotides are TGTGCCAGCAGCTTCCGTGCCTCACCCCTCCACTTT.

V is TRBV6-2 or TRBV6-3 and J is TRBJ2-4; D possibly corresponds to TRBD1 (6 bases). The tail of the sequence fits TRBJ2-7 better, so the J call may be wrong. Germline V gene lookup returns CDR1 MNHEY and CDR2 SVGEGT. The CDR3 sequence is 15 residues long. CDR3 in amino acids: CASSYPTGTNYEQYF. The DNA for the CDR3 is TGTGCCAGCAGTTACCCAACCGGGACAAACTACGAGCAGTACTTC.

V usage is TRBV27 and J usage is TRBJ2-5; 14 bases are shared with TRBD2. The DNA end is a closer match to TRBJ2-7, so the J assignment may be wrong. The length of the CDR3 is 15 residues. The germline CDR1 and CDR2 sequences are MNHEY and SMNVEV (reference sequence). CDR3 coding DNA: TGTGCCAGCAGTTTATTTGGGACTAGCGGGGGCGAGCAGTACTTC. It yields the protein CASSLFGTSGGEQYF.

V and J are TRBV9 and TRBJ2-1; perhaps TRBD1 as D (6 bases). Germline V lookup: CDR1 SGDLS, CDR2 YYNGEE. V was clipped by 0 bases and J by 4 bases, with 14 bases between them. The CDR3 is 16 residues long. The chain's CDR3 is CASSVVSRGGYNEQFF. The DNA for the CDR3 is TGTGCCAGCAGCGTAGTGAGTAGAGGGGGTTACAATGAGCAGTTCTTC.

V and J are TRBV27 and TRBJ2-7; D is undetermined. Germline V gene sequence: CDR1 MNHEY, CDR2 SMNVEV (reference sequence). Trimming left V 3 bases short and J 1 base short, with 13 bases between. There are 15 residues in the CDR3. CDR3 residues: CASSFGPKGSYEQYF. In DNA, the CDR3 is TGTGCCAGCAGTTTCGGCCCCAAGGGTTCCTACGAGCAGTACTTC.

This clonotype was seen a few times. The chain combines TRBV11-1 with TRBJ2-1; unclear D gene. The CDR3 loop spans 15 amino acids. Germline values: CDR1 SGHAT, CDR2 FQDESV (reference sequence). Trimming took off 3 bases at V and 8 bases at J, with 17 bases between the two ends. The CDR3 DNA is TGTGCCAGCAGCTTGGAACGTCCCGGGTTCCATGAGCAGTTCTTC. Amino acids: CASSLERPGFHEQFF.

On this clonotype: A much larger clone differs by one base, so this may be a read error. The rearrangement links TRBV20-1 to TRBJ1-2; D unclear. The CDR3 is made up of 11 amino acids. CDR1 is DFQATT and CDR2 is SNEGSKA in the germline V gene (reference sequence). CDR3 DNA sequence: TGCAGTGCTAGGGTAGGGTATGGCGACACCTTC. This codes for CSARVGYGDTF.

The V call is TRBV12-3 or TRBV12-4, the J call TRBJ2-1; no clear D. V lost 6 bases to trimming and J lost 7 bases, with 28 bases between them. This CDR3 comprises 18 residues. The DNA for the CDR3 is TGTGCCAGCAGCCCTCAAACTTTGACAAGCCCTACACGGAATGAGCAGTTCTTC. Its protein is CASSPQTLTSPTRNEQFF.

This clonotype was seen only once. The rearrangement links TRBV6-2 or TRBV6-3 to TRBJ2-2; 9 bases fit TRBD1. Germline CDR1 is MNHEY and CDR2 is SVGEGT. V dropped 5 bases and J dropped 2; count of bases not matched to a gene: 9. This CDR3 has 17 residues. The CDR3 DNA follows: TGTGCCAGCAGTCCCCACCCGGGACAGGGAAACACCGGGGAGCTGTTTTTT. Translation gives CASSPHPGQGNTGELFF.

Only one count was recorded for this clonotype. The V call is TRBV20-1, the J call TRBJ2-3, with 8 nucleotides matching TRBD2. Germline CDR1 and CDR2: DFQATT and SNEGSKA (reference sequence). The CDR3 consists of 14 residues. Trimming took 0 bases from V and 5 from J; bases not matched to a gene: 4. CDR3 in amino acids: CSARDPSGRDTQYF. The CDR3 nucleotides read TGCAGTGCTAGAGATCCGAGCGGGAGAGATACGCAGTATTTT.

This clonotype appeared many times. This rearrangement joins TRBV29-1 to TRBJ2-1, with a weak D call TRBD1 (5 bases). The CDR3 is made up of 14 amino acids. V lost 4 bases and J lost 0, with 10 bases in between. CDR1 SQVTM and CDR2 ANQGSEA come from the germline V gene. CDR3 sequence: CSVGGGASYNEQFF. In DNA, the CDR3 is TGCAGCGTTGGGGGTGGGGCCTCCTACAATGAGCAGTTCTTC.

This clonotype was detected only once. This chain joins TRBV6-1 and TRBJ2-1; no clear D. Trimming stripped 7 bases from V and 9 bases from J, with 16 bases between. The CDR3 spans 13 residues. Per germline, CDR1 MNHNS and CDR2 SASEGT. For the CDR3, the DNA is TGTGCCAGCAACCAGATTGGTCCTAGTGAGCAGTTCTTC. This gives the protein CASNQIGPSEQFF.

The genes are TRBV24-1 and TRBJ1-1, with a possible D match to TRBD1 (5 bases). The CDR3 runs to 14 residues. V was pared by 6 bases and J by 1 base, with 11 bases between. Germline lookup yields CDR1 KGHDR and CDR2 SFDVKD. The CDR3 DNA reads TGTGCCACCAGTCCGGGACCTTGGAACACTGAAGCTTTCTTT. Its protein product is CATSPGPWNTEAFF.

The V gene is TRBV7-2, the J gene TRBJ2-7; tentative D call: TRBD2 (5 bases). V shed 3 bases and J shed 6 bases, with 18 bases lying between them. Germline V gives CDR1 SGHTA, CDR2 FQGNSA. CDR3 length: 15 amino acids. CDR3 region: CASSFDVSRVGEQYF. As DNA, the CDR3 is TGTGCCAGCAGCTTCGATGTATCGAGGGTCGGCGAGCAGTACTTC.

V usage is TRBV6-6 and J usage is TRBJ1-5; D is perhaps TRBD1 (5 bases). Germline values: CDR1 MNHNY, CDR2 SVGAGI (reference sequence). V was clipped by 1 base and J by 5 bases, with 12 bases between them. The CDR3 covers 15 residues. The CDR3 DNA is TGTGCCAGCAGTTACTTGGTCAGGGTAGATCAGCCCCAGCATTTT. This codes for CASSYLVRVDQPQHF.

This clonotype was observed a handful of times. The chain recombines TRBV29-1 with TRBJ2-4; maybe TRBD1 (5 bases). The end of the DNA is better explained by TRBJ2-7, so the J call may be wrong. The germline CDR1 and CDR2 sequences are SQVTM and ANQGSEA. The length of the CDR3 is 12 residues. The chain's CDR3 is CSVGRKGNEQYF. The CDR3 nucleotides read TGCAGCGTGGGTAGGAAGGGGAACGAGCAGTACTTC.

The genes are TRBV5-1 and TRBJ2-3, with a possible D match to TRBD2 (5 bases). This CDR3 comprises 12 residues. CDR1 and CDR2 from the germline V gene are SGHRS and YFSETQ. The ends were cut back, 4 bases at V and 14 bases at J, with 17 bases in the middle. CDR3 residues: CASSLGESSAYF. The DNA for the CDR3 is TGCGCCAGCAGCCTGGGAGAGAGCAGCGCGTATTTT. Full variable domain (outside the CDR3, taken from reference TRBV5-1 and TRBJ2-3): KAGVTQTPRYLIKTRGQQVTLSCSPISGHRSVSWYQQTPGQGLQFLFEYFSETQRNKGNFPGRFSGRQFSNSRSEMNVSTLELGDSALYLCASSLGESSAYFGPGTRLTVL.